Following are 12 T cell receptor beta chains from one sample sequenced in a study of shared clonotypes between healthy human individuals. The method was immunoSEQ multiplex PCR; TCRdb's version includes in-frame clones alone and lacks a portion of them. The repertoire has some 360,000 clones, 73% of them found once; the top ten carry about 10%. The sequenced sample was memory CD4+ T cells sorted from blood. Subset meaning: CD45RA-negative fraction. The receptors shown here come from a man aged 25-40 years in good health.

To note about this clone: A far larger clone is off by one base, so a read error is likely. Other DNA sequences in this specimen translate into the identical CDR3. The V and J genes are TRBV6-5 and TRBJ1-4; TRBD1 matches at 8 bases. The CDR3 spans 14 residues. CDR1 and CDR2 (germline): MNHEY, SVGAGI. The CDR3 DNA sequence: TGTGCCAGCAGAGGACAGGGTTGGACTGAAAAACTATTTTTT. This codes for CASRGQGWTEKLFF.

The genes are TRBV28 and TRBJ2-1; the D is unclear. This CDR3 has 15 amino acids. Trimming took 5 bases from V and 1 from J, leaving 12 bases between them. The germline gives CDR1 MDHEN, CDR2 SYDVKM. DNA of the CDR3: TGTGCCAGCAGTCAAACACCTTCTTCCTACAATGAGCAGTTCTTC. Its translation: CASSQTPSSYNEQFF.

This clone has only one observation. This chain links TRBV2 with TRBJ2-5, with 7 bases aligning to TRBD1. Germline loops: CDR1 SNHLY, CDR2 FYNNEI. The V and J ends lost 6 bases and 2 bases, in that order; junction bases with no gene match: 6. This CDR3 has 14 residues. Written as DNA, the CDR3 is TGTGCCAGCAGAGCCGGGACAGAACAAGAGACCCAGTACTTC. It encodes CASRAGTEQETQYF.

The gene calls are TRBV6-5 and TRBJ1-1; tentatively, D is TRBD1 (5 bases). Trimming removed 7 bases from V and 11 bases from J, with 14 bases in between. Germline V gene lookup returns CDR1 MNHEY and CDR2 SVGAGI. This CDR3 comprises 11 residues. The CDR3 is CASTWGPVAFF. CDR3 coding DNA: TGTGCCAGCACCTGGGGCCCGGTGGCTTTCTTT.

This clone was counted between two and nine times. The chain recombines TRBV7-2 with TRBJ1-5, with D possibly matching TRBD1 (5 bases). CDR1 SGHTA and CDR2 FQGNSA come from the germline V gene. Trimming cost V 3 bases and J 8 bases, with 11 bases left between them. This CDR3 region has 13 residues. The CDR3 here is CASSLSLGEPQHF. The DNA for the CDR3 is TGTGCCAGCAGCTTGAGTTTGGGGGAGCCCCAGCATTTT.

In this sample, this clone turned up a few times. The chain is built from TRBV6-1 and TRBJ2-5, with 7 bases lining up with TRBD1. The J segment lost 5 bases and the V segment lost 6 bases, leaving 6 bases of the junction unmatched. The germline V gene has CDR1 MNHNS and CDR2 SASEGT. The CDR3 is 13 amino acids. CDR3 DNA sequence: TGTGCCAGCAGCAATGACAGGGTTGAGACCCAGTACTTC. As protein: CASSNDRVETQYF.

V gene TRBV29-1 combines with J gene TRBJ2-1, with 7 bases aligning to TRBD2. CDR1 and CDR2 from the germline V gene are SQVTM and ANQGSEA. The CDR3 is 13 residues long. The chain's CDR3 is CSVRWGGGNEQFF. In DNA form, the CDR3 reads TGCAGTGTAAGGTGGGGGGGAGGTAATGAGCAGTTCTTC.

This clone has just a few counts. Other DNA sequences in the same sample also yield this CDR3. The V call is TRBV5-1, the J call TRBJ1-2; D is possibly TRBD1 (5 bases). V lost 4 bases, J lost 2 bases, and 12 bases lay in between. This CDR3 contains 14 residues. Germline CDR1 is SGHRS and CDR2 is YFSETQ. The CDR3 region has the DNA TGCGCCAGCAGCCAAGGGACGGCCAACTATGGCTACACCTTC. This codes for CASSQGTANYGYTF.

The J gene is TRBJ2-7, the V gene TRBV2; no firm D call. The CDR3 loop spans 14 amino acids. CDR1 is SNHLY and CDR2 is FYNNEI in the germline V gene. The germline V and J ends were trimmed by 8 bases and 2 bases, with 16 bases remaining between them. The CDR3 sequence is CASSKIDITYEQYF. CDR3 DNA: TGTGCCAGCTCGAAAATAGATATCACCTACGAGCAGTACTTC. Supplemented by reference TRBV2 and TRBJ2-7, the full variable domain reads EPEVTQTPSHQVTQMGQEVILRCVPISNHLYFYWYRQILGQKVEFLVSFYNNEISEKSEIFDDQFSVERPDGSNFTLKIRSTKLEDSAMYFCASSKIDITYEQYFGPGTRLTVT.

This sequence joins TRBV4-1 and TRBJ2-5; 8 bases align to TRBD2. The CDR3 is 15 residues long. In germline, CDR1 is MGHRA, CDR2 YSYEKL. V shed 1 base and J 5 bases; nucleotides not matched to a gene: 6. The DNA of the CDR3 is TGCGCCAGCAGCCAAGGGGGGACTAGTTTGGAGACCCAGTACTTC. It translates to CASSQGGTSLETQYF.

This clone appeared once. The gene calls are TRBV2 and TRBJ2-7; D may be TRBD1 (6 bases). The CDR3 is 12 amino acids. Deletions cut 4 bases from V and 5 bases from J, with 9 bases between. Germline V gives CDR1 SNHLY, CDR2 FYNNEI. Here the CDR3 DNA reads TGTGCCAGCAGTGCCCAGGGGAACGAGCAGTACTTC. Protein product: CASSAQGNEQYF.

The chain links TRBV5-1 to TRBJ2-3; D is unresolved. CDR1 SGHRS and CDR2 YFSETQ come from the germline V gene. V was shortened by 2 bases and J by 1 base, with 8 bases between the two germline ends. This CDR3 is built from 14 residues. CDR3 nucleotides: TGCGCCAGCAGCTTATCTATCGGCACAGATACGCAGTATTTT. It specifies CASSLSIGTDTQYF. Drawing the rest from reference TRBV5-1 and TRBJ2-3, the complete variable domain is KAGVTQTPRYLIKTRGQQVTLSCSPISGHRSVSWYQQTPGQGLQFLFEYFSETQRNKGNFPGRFSGRQFSNSRSEMNVSTLELGDSALYLCASSLSIGTDTQYFGPGTRLTVL.